This TCR beta chain was sequenced for a study of blood T cell repertoires in COVID-19. Background on the study: Samples representing acute and convalescent COVID-19 were sourced from the United States, Italy and Spain. From T cells, B-cell-depleted T cells, or PBMCs came the material, which was cDNA or gDNA.

CDR1 and CDR2 from the germline V gene are SGHDT and YYEEEE. The CDR3 consists of 17 residues. The trim removed 2 bases at V and 3 bases at J, leaving 9 bases unmatched. Clones were read by immunoSEQ multiplex PCR, and TCRdb kept only the in-frame ones, dropping some. Of about 160,000 clones in the sample, approximately 83% were seen once. The V gene is TRBV5-6, the J gene TRBJ2-3, with 10 bases fitting TRBD1. This sequence was found in a woman of 80 years or more with active or convalescent COVID-19. The source material was peripheral blood. This chain's CDR3 is CASSFRWGDRGTDTQYF. CDR3 coding DNA: TGTGCCAGCAGCTTCAGGTGGGGGGACAGGGGTACAGATACGCAGTATTTT.